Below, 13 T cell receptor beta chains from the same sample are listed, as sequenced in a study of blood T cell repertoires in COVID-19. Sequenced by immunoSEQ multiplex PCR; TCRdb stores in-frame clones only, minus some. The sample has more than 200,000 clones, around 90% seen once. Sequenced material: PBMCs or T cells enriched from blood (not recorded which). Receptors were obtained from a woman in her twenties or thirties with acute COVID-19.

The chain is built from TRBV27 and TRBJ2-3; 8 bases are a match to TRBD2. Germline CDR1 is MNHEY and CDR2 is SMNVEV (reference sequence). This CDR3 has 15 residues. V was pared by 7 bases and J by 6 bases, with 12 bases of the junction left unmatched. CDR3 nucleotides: TGTGCCAGCATCCAGAGGGGACTAGGGTCGGATACGCAGTATTTT. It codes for CASIQRGLGSDTQYF.

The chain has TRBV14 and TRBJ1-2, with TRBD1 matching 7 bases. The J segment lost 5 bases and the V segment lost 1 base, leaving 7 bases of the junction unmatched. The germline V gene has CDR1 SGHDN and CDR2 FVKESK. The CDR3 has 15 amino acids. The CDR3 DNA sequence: TGTGCCAGCAGCCAAGTCTCCGGGACAGCGTATGGCTACACCTTC. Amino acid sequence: CASSQVSGTAYGYTF.

The CDR3 DNA follows: TGTGCCAGCGTCACGGGACAGCCCTCCTACGAGCAGTACTTC. Its translation: CASVTGQPSYEQYF. The genes are TRBV28 and TRBJ2-7; 7 nucleotides align to TRBD1. Germline CDR1 is MDHEN and CDR2 is SYDVKM. V dropped 8 bases and J dropped 0; count of bases not matched to a gene: 7. The length of the CDR3 is 14 residues.

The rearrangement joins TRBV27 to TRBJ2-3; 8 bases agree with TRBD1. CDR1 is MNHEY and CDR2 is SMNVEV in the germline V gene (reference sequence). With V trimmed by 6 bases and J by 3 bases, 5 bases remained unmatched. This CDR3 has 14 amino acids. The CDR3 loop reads CASSPRGRTDTQYF. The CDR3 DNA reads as TGTGCCAGCAGCCCCAGGGGGCGGACAGATACGCAGTATTTT.

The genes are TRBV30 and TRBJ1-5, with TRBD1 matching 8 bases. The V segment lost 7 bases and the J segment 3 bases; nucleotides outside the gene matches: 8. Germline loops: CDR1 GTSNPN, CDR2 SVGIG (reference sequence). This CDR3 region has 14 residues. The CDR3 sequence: CASNGQGINQPQHF. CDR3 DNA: TGTGCCTCAAATGGACAGGGAATCAATCAGCCCCAGCATTTT.

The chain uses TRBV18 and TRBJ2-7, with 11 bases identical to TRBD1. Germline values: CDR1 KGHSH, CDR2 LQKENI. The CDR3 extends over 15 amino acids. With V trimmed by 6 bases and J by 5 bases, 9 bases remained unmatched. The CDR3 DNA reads TGTGCCAGCTCTAGCTCTCGGACAGGGGGCAACGAGCAGTACTTC. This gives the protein CASSSSRTGGNEQYF.

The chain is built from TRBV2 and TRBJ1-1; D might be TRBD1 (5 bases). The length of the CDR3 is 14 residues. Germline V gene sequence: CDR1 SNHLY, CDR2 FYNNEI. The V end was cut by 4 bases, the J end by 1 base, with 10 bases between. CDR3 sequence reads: CASSVGGRNTEAFF. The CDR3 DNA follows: TGTGCCAGCAGTGTGGGGGGTCGGAACACTGAAGCTTTCTTT.

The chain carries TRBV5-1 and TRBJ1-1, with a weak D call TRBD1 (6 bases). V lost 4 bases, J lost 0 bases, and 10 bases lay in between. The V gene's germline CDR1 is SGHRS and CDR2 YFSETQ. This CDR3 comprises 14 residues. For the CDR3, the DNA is TGCGCCAGCAGCACCACAGGGATGAACACTGAAGCTTTCTTT. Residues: CASSTTGMNTEAFF.

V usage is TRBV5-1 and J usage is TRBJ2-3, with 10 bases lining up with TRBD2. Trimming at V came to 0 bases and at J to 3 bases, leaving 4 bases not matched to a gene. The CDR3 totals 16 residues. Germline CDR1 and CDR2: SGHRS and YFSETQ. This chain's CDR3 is CASSLGTSGETDTQYF. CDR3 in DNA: TGCGCCAGCAGCTTGGGGACTAGCGGAGAAACAGATACGCAGTATTTT. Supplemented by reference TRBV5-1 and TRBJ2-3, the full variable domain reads KAGVTQTPRYLIKTRGQQVTLSCSPISGHRSVSWYQQTPGQGLQFLFEYFSETQRNKGNFPGRFSGRQFSNSRSEMNVSTLELGDSALYLCASSLGTSGETDTQYFGPGTRLTVL.

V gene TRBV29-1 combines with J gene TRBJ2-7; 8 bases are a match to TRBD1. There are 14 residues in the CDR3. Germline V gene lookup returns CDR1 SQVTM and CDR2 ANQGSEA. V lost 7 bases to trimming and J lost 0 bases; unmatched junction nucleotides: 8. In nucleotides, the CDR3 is TGCAGCGCCGTGCCTGGGACAGGCTCCTACGAGCAGTACTTC. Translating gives CSAVPGTGSYEQYF.

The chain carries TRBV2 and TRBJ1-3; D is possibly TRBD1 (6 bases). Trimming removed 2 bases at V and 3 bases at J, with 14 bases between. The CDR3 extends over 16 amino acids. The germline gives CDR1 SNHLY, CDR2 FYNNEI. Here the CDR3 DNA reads TGTGCCAGCAGTGAATCGAATCCAGGGGTTGGAAACACCATATATTTT. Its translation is CASSESNPGVGNTIYF.

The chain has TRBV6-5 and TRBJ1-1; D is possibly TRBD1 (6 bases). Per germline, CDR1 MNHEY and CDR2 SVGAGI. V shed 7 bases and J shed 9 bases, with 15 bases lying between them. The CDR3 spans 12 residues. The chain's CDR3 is CASTTQGFKAFF. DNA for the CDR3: TGTGCCAGCACCACACAGGGTTTTAAAGCTTTCTTT.

The CDR3: CASRLTGVSNQPQHF. CDR3 nucleotides: TGTGCCAGCAGACTGACAGGGGTCAGCAATCAGCCCCAGCATTTT. This chain joins TRBV6-5 and TRBJ1-5; TRBD1 aligns across 8 bases. The CDR3 contains 15 residues. The germline gives CDR1 MNHEY, CDR2 SVGAGI. The J segment lost 1 base and the V segment lost 6 bases, leaving 5 bases of the junction unmatched.